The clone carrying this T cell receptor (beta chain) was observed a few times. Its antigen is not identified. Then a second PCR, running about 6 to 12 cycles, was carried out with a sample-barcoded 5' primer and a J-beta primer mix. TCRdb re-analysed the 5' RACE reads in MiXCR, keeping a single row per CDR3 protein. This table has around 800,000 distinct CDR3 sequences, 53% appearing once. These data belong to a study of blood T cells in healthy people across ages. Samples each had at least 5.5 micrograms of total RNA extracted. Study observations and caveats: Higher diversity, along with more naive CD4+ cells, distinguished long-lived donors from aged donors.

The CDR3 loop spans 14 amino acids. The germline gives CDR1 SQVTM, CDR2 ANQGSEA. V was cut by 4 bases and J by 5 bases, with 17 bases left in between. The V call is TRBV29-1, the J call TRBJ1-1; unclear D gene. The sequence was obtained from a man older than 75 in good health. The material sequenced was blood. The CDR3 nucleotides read TGCAGCGTTGCCCGCCCCGGGGTTGGAACTGAAGCTTTCTTT. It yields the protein CSVARPGVGTEAFF.